The rows below give T cell receptor beta chains drawn from one sample of a study of T cells after yellow fever vaccination. MiXCR was run by TCRdb on the 5' RACE reads, yielding one entry per CDR3 protein. This sample has over 45,000 distinct CDR3 sequences; about 5% occur once, and the top ten carry 30% to 35%. The source material was PBMCs, either bulk or a sorted T-cell subset (CD4+, CD8+, memory, or dextramer-sorted; not recorded which), sampled on the day of the yellow fever booster vaccination. The origin of the receptors is a man younger than 35 who received the YFV17D yellow fever vaccine. CDR3s include the opening cysteine and the closing phenylalanine or tryptophan. A D gene is named only where the DNA matches it firmly. Rows may omit the clone size; those that give it use once, few, many or a size class.

j_gene | d_gene | v_gene | abundance | CDR3nt | CDR3aa
TRBJ2-2 | . | TRBV5-1 | many | TGCGCCAGCACCGGACCAGGGTCCGGGGAGCTGTTTTTT | CASTGPGSGELFF
TRBJ2-5 | . | TRBV4-3 | many | TGCGCCAGCAGCCAAGAGGGGGTGCCACAAGAGACCCAGTACTTC | CASSQEGVPQETQYF
TRBJ2-2 | . | TRBV7-2 | few | TGTGCCAGCAGCTTATTGTGGGGGGGCCACACCGGGGAGCTGTTTTTT | CASSLLWGGHTGELFF
TRBJ2-7 | . | TRBV4-2 | few | TGTGCCAGCAGCCAAGAGCAGGGCTACGAGCAGTACTTC | CASSQEQGYEQYF
TRBJ1-1 | . | TRBV19 | . | TGTGCCAGTACCGAATCAACAGGGTTTGGTGAAGCTTTCTTT | CASTESTGFGEAFF
TRBJ2-3 | . | TRBV6-5 | . | TGTGCCAGCTGCTCGAGCACAGATACGCAGTATTTT | CASCSSTDTQYF
TRBJ1-1 | . | TRBV12-3/TRBV12-4 | . | TGTGCCAGCAGTTTAGGTACGAGCCAAGCTTTCTTT | CASSLGTSQAFF
TRBJ2-1 | TRBD1 | TRBV7-9 | many | TGTGCCAGCAGCTCAGGACAGGGGTCCTACAATGAGCAGTTCTTC | CASSSGQGSYNEQFF
TRBJ2-4 | TRBD1 | TRBV12-5 | . | TGTGCTAGTGGTTCCCAGGGGGTGGTAGCCAAAAACATTCAGTACTTC | CASGSQGVVAKNIQYF
TRBJ2-7 | . | TRBV6-5 | many | TGTGCCAGCAGCCCCGGGCCAGGGCTTCTGTACGAGCAGTACTTC | CASSPGPGLLYEQYF
TRBJ2-3 | . | TRBV28 | . | TGTGCCAGCAGTCCGATAATAGTTGAGTCGGGGGATACGCAGTATTTT | CASSPIIVESGDTQYF
TRBJ1-3 | TRBD1 | TRBV6-6 | few | TGTGCCAGTAACAGGGGAAACTCTGGAAACACCATATATTTT | CASNRGNSGNTIYF
TRBJ1-1 | . | TRBV4-1 | . | TGCGCCAGCAGCCAAGACCCGTTTTCGACGGGGGAAGCTTTCTTT | CASSQDPFSTGEAFF
TRBJ2-1 | TRBD2 | TRBV27 | . | TGTGCCAGCACCGGACTAGCGGGGGGGAGTGAGCAGTTCTTC | CASTGLAGGSEQFF
TRBJ2-3 | . | TRBV7-6 | many | TGTGCCAGCAGACCCCCGTTGCCTAGCACAGATACGCAGTATTTT | CASRPPLPSTDTQYF
TRBJ2-1 | . | TRBV7-3 | few | TGTGCCAGCAGCGAAACTACCTACAATGAGCAGTTCTTC | CASSETTYNEQFF
TRBJ2-6 | . | TRBV11-1 | few | TGTGCCAGCAGCCAGGAGCCCTCTGGGGCCAACGTCCTGACTTTC | CASSQEPSGANVLTF
TRBJ2-1 | . | TRBV9 | many | TGTGCCAGCAACCCAGGAGGTAGCTACAATGAGCAGTTCTTC | CASNPGGSYNEQFF
TRBJ2-1 | . | TRBV12-3/TRBV12-4 | . | TGTGCCAGCAGGGAGAGGGGGTGGACAATCACTGAGCAGTTCTTC | CASRERGWTITEQFF
TRBJ2-7 | . | TRBV13 | few | TGTGCCAGCAGCTTGGGCGGGGCGCCTATGCTAATCGAGCAGTACTTC | CASSLGGAPMLIEQYF
TRBJ2-2 | . | TRBV24-1 | many | TGTGCCACCAGTGATTTAAGCGATTACACCGGGGAGCTGTTTTTT | CATSDLSDYTGELFF
TRBJ2-5 | . | TRBV28 | many | TGTGCCAGCAGTCCTCTTGAAGGGGGGGTCGGGGAGACCCAGTACTTC | CASSPLEGGVGETQYF
TRBJ2-2 | . | TRBV5-4 | few | TGTGCCAGCAGCTTGGAACCGGACCGCGCCGGGGAGCTGTTTTTT | CASSLEPDRAGELFF
TRBJ2-1 | . | TRBV7-2 | few | TGTGCCAGCAGCTTTCGACTAGATTTGGGCAATGAGCAGTTCTTC | CASSFRLDLGNEQFF
TRBJ2-2 | . | TRBV12-3/TRBV12-4 | many | TGTGCCAGCAGGGGAGGGACAGATAAGAACACCGGGGAGCTGTTTTTT | CASRGGTDKNTGELFF